Listed here are 28 T cell receptor beta chains from one sample, sequenced in a study of vaccination effects on CD4 cells after COVID-19. Their antigens are not known. Data came from immunoSEQ multiplex PCR; TCRdb stores just in-frame clones and leaves some out. Of tens of thousands of clones in the sample, roughly 70% were seen once. Pools of viral peptides were used by the ViraFEST assay to expand antigen-specific CD4+ T cells ahead of sequencing. The authors isolated CD4+ T cells after more than eight days of culture. Negative nucleocapsid antibody tests before and after vaccination confirmed no previous SARS-CoV-2 infection. This material consisted of CD4+ T cells from PBMCs cultured with SARS-CoV-2 spike peptides, taken before COVID-19 vaccination. The receptors here all came from a human donor who received a COVID-19 vaccine.

This chain links TRBV3-1 (or the pseudogene TRBV3-2) with TRBJ2-5; the D call may be TRBD1 or TRBD2 (6 bases each). Trimming cost V 0 bases and J 5 bases, with 16 bases left between them. The CDR3 sequence is 16 residues long. The V gene's germline CDR1 is LGHDT and CDR2 YNNKEL (reference sequence). The CDR3 region has the DNA TGTGCCAGCAGCCAAGAGAGGACGGGGGCCGGGGAGACCCAGTACTTC. Protein: CASSQERTGAGETQYF.

This chain connects TRBV5-1 to TRBJ1-1; D uncertain. Germline V gene lookup returns CDR1 SGHRS and CDR2 YFSETQ. Trimming took 0 bases from V and 0 from J, leaving 3 bases between them. This CDR3 contains 13 residues. Here the CDR3 DNA reads TGCGCCAGCAGCTTGGGCGTGAACACTGAAGCTTTCTTT. Encoded protein: CASSLGVNTEAFF.

The gene calls are TRBV29-1 and TRBJ2-7, with 16 positions matching TRBD2. Trimming cost V 4 bases and J 8 bases; bases outside gene matches: 11. Germline CDR1 reads SQVTM; CDR2 reads ANQGSEA. The CDR3 extends over 16 amino acids. CDR3: CSVGSPGLAGGRQQYF. The DNA for the CDR3 is TGCAGCGTTGGGTCGCCGGGACTAGCGGGGGGGAGGCAGCAGTACTTC.

The V gene is TRBV5-5, the J gene TRBJ1-3; D may be TRBD1 (6 bases). This CDR3 is built from 16 residues. Germline V lookup: CDR1 SGHKS, CDR2 YYEKEE (reference sequence). V was clipped by 3 bases and J by 0 bases, with 13 bases between them. CDR3 sequence (DNA): TGTGCCAGCAGCTGGGGGGGCAGCCTCTCTGGAAACACCATATATTTT. It translates to CASSWGGSLSGNTIYF.

The chain is built from TRBV5-4 and TRBJ1-1; possible D gene TRBD1, 5 bases. V lost 4 bases and J 5 bases, leaving 18 bases between the germline ends. CDR3 length equals 15 residues. Germline values: CDR1 SGHNT, CDR2 YYREEE (reference sequence). The CDR3 nucleotides are TGTGCCAGCAGCGGGGGAGTGCGGGATCCTACTGAAGCTTTCTTT. This gives the protein CASSGGVRDPTEAFF. Full variable domain (missing parts from reference TRBV5-4 and TRBJ1-1): ETGVTQSPTHLIKTRGQQVTLRCSSQSGHNTVSWYQQALGQGPQFIFQYYREEENGRGNFPPRFSGLQFPNYSSELNVNALELDDSALYLCASSGGVRDPTEAFFGQGTRLTVV.

J is TRBJ1-1 and V is TRBV7-9; the D is unclear. In germline, CDR1 is SEHNR, CDR2 FQNEAQ (reference sequence). Between the trimmed V and J ends, which lost 4 bases and 1 base, there was a span of 10 bases. The CDR3 loop spans 14 amino acids. CDR3 sequence reads: CASSSDGENTEAFF. The CDR3 DNA sequence: TGTGCCAGCAGCTCGGACGGCGAGAACACTGAAGCTTTCTTT. Variable domain in full (rest from reference TRBV7-9 and TRBJ1-1): DTGVSQNPRHKITKRGQNVTFRCDPISEHNRLYWYRQTLGQGPEFLTYFQNEAQLEKSRLLSDRFSAERPKGSFSTLEIQRTEQGDSAMYLCASSSDGENTEAFFGQGTRLTVV.

The J gene is TRBJ2-4, the V gene TRBV24-1; TRBD1 is a possible D gene (5 bases). V lost 3 bases and J lost 2, with 13 bases in between. Germline V gene data show CDR1 as KGHDR and CDR2 as SFDVKD. CDR3 length equals 16 residues. CDR3 protein: CATSDHGQPTKNIQYF. CDR3 DNA sequence: TGTGCCACCAGTGATCACGGACAACCAACCAAAAACATTCAGTACTTC.

The chain uses TRBV19 and TRBJ1-5; D uncertain. Germline V CDR1 and CDR2: LNHDA, SQIVND (reference sequence). CDR3 size: 13 residues. The germline V and J ends were trimmed by 0 bases and 7 bases, with 7 bases remaining between them. CDR3 sequence: CASSIDLSQPQHF. As DNA, the CDR3 is TGTGCCAGTAGTATAGATCTGTCACAGCCCCAGCATTTT.

This chain connects TRBV18 to TRBJ1-1; D is perhaps TRBD1 (5 bases). This CDR3 region has 14 residues. The germline V and J ends were trimmed by 5 bases and 0 bases, with 10 bases remaining between them. Germline V CDR1 and CDR2: KGHSH, LQKENI. CDR3 nucleotides: TGTGCCAGCTCAGGGACCCAGATGAACACTGAAGCTTTCTTT. Translation: CASSGTQMNTEAFF.

This clone was observed once. CDR3 residues: CASSVVSTGELFF. The DNA of the CDR3 is TGTGCCAGCAGCGTAGTCAGTACCGGGGAGCTGTTTTTT. The V gene is TRBV9, the J gene TRBJ2-2; D is undetermined. The germline V and J ends were trimmed by 0 bases and 5 bases, with 5 bases remaining between them. The CDR3 extends over 13 amino acids. The germline gives CDR1 SGDLS, CDR2 YYNGEE.

V usage is TRBV24-1 and J usage is TRBJ1-2; D unresolved. Trimming took 4 bases from V and 8 from J, leaving 19 bases between them. Per the germline V gene, CDR1 is KGHDR and CDR2 is SFDVKD. This CDR3 has 15 amino acids. The CDR3 coding sequence is TGTGCCACCAGTGAAAGCAGTCGGCCCGTGGGGGGCTACACCTTC. This sequence encodes CATSESSRPVGGYTF.

The J gene is TRBJ2-3, the V gene TRBV20-1, with 7 nucleotides matching TRBD1. The trim removed 3 bases at V and 0 bases at J, leaving 6 bases unmatched. CDR1 is DFQATT, CDR2 SNEGSKA, per germline (reference sequence). This CDR3 region has 15 residues. CDR3 in DNA: TGCAGTGCTAGTGGACAGGCGCGTAGCACAGATACGCAGTATTTT. Its translation: CSASGQARSTDTQYF.

The chain carries TRBV4-1 and TRBJ1-4, with D perhaps TRBD1 (5 bases). Trimming cost V 1 base and J 7 bases, with 7 bases left between them. CDR3 size: 13 residues. Germline V gives CDR1 MGHRA, CDR2 YSYEKL. CDR3 in DNA: TGCGCCAGCAGCCAAGGCAGGGCTGAAAAACTGTTTTTT. It translates to CASSQGRAEKLFF.

The V gene is TRBV12-5, the J gene TRBJ1-2; the D gene is possibly TRBD1 (6 bases). Germline CDR1 and CDR2: LGHNT and FRNRAP. There are 15 residues in the CDR3. Deletions cut 2 bases from V and 0 bases from J, with 10 bases between. CDR3 DNA sequence: TGTGCTAGTGGTTTGCGAGCAGGGGCTAACTATGGCTACACCTTC. It specifies CASGLRAGANYGYTF. Combining the CDR3 with reference TRBV12-5 and TRBJ1-2 gives the whole variable domain DARVTQTPRHKVTEMGQEVTMRCQPILGHNTVFWYRQTMMQGLELLAYFRNRAPLDDSGMPKDRFSAEMPDATLATLKIQPSEPRDSAVYFCASGLRAGANYGYTFGSGTRLTVV.

This chain connects TRBV6-5 to TRBJ1-6, with D possibly TRBD1 on 5 matching bases. The germline gives CDR1 MNHEY, CDR2 SVGAGI. The V gene lost 6 bases and the J gene lost 5 bases, with 14 bases spanning the gap. The CDR3 runs to 15 residues. The CDR3 is CASSLRQPDNSPLHF. As DNA, the CDR3 is TGTGCCAGCAGCCTAAGACAGCCTGATAATTCACCCCTCCACTTT.

In this sample, this clone turned up a few times. The gene calls are TRBV9 and TRBJ1-5; D remains ambiguous. CDR1 SGDLS and CDR2 YYNGEE come from the germline V gene. Trimming took 0 bases from V and 2 from J, leaving 9 bases between them. The CDR3 runs to 15 residues. CDR3 protein: CASSVGGFGNQPQHF. In nucleotides, the CDR3 is TGTGCCAGCAGCGTAGGAGGGTTTGGCAATCAGCCCCAGCATTTT.

The chain couples TRBV7-9 to TRBJ1-2; a weak D match, TRBD1 (6 bases). Between the trimmed V and J ends, which lost 5 bases and 8 bases, there was a span of 18 bases. The CDR3 is made up of 14 amino acids. Germline V gene data show CDR1 as SEHNR and CDR2 as FQNEAQ (reference sequence). The CDR3 reads CASSPKPRGVGYTF. Here the CDR3 DNA reads TGTGCCAGCAGCCCCAAACCTAGGGGGGTGGGCTACACCTTC.

The chain couples TRBV10-3 to TRBJ2-7; TRBD1 matches 8 bases. The germline CDR1 and CDR2 sequences are ENHRY and SYGVKD. After removal of 1 base from V and 1 base from J, the junction contained 3 bases not matched to a gene. CDR3 length equals 15 residues. CDR3 DNA sequence: TGTGCCATCAGTGAGTGGGACAGGAAATCCTACGAGCAGTACTTC. Residues: CAISEWDRKSYEQYF.

The chain carries TRBV29-1 and TRBJ2-3; maybe TRBD2 (5 bases). The V end was cut by 2 bases, the J end by 8 bases, with 11 bases between. In germline, CDR1 is SQVTM, CDR2 ANQGSEA. The CDR3 consists of 12 residues. This chain's CDR3 is CSVEQRAGTQYF. In nucleotides, the CDR3 is TGCAGCGTTGAACAGAGGGCTGGTACGCAGTATTTT.

The rearrangement links TRBV7-8 to TRBJ2-3; no clear D gene. This CDR3 is 16 amino acids long. V lost 1 base and J lost 6, with 17 bases in between. The germline CDR1 and CDR2 sequences are SGHVS and FQNEAQ. DNA of the CDR3: TGTGCCAGCAGCTTAGGAGTTTCTGCTAGTAAGGATACGCAGTATTTT. Its protein product is CASSLGVSASKDTQYF.

The J gene is TRBJ1-2, the V gene TRBV6-4; D gene ambiguous. Germline V lookup: CDR1 MRHNA, CDR2 SNTAGT. V was clipped by 11 bases and J by 7 bases, with 14 bases between them. The CDR3 covers 11 residues. CDR3 in DNA: TGTGCCGGAAAATCGATAGGTGGCTACACCTTC. Its protein is CAGKSIGGYTF.

This clone showed up just once. The chain employs TRBV18 and TRBJ2-5, with D possibly being TRBD2 (6 bases). The CDR3 covers 14 residues. In germline, CDR1 is KGHSH, CDR2 LQKENI. Deletions cut 6 bases from V and 2 bases from J, with 13 bases between. The CDR3 reads CASSPVGGQETQYF. In nucleotides, the CDR3 is TGTGCCAGCTCTCCCGTGGGAGGACAAGAGACCCAGTACTTC.

V gene TRBV9 combines with J gene TRBJ2-2; unclear D gene. Trimming left V 0 bases short and J 1 base short, with 4 bases between. The CDR3 length is 14 residues. Per the germline V gene, CDR1 is SGDLS and CDR2 is YYNGEE. The chain's CDR3 is CASSVVVNTGELFF. CDR3 DNA: TGTGCCAGCAGCGTAGTGGTGAACACCGGGGAGCTGTTTTTT.

The chain uses TRBV6-5 and TRBJ2-1; D gene ambiguous. Germline V gives CDR1 MNHEY, CDR2 SVGAGI. The CDR3 runs 13 residues. Trimming pared 2 bases from V and 4 bases from J, leaving 6 bases between. The CDR3 coding sequence is TGTGCCAGCAGTTACGACGGATACAATGAGCAGTTCTTC. Translation: CASSYDGYNEQFF.

This clone showed up just once. V is TRBV7-6 and J is TRBJ1-1, with D maybe TRBD1 (5 bases). V was trimmed by 1 base and J by 6 bases, leaving 15 bases between them. The CDR3 is 15 amino acids. Germline CDR1 SGHVS, CDR2 FNYEAQ. CDR3 bases: TGTGCCAGCAGCTTAGAAGCAGGGACGTCGGCTGAAGCTTTCTTT. Translating gives CASSLEAGTSAEAFF.

The chain is built from TRBV4-1 and TRBJ2-3, with D perhaps TRBD2 (7 bases). Trimming shortened V by 0 bases and J by 3 bases, and 16 bases separated the two germline ends. The CDR3 extends over 17 amino acids. Germline lookup yields CDR1 MGHRA and CDR2 YSYEKL. The CDR3: CASSQDGGGSGTDTQYF. CDR3 coding DNA: TGCGCCAGCAGCCAAGATGGGGGCGGGAGTGGAACAGATACGCAGTATTTT.

This chain connects TRBV7-3 to TRBJ1-2; TRBD1 matches at 7 bases. Per the germline V gene, CDR1 is SGHTA and CDR2 is FQGTGA. The length of the CDR3 is 14 residues. Germline trimming cut 5 bases from V and 2 bases from J; bases unmatched to any gene: 5. CDR3 nucleotide sequence: TGTGCCAGCAGCGCCGGGACAGCCAACTATGGCTACACCTTC. It translates to CASSAGTANYGYTF.

The J gene is TRBJ1-5, the V gene TRBV23-1; TRBD1 might be the D (6 bases). TRBV23-1 is reported as an ORF; its role is uncertain. This CDR3 has 18 amino acids. Trimming pared 4 bases from V and 4 bases from J, leaving 23 bases between. CDR3 sequence (DNA): TGCGCCAGCAGTCTAGGGGGGCCCCCCTGTCCTGGGAATCAGCCCCAGCATTTT. Translation gives CASSLGGPPCPGNQPQHF.